A selection of T cell receptor beta chains follows, all from one sample in a study of shared clonotypes between healthy human individuals. Clones were sequenced by immunoSEQ multiplex PCR, and TCRdb holds only the in-frame ones, with some missing. The table includes approximately 650,000 clones, about 95% detected once. The sequencing sample was made of naive CD8+ T cells sorted from blood. Receptors were obtained from a woman in her thirties in good health. The CDR3 runs from the conserved cysteine through the conserved F or W. A D gene is named only where the DNA matches it firmly. Some rows mark clone size as missing; the rest say once, few, many or name a class of expanded clone.

v_gene	d_gene	abundance	j_gene	CDR3nt	CDR3aa
TRBV28	.	.	TRBJ2-3	TGTGCCAGCAGTTTTCGGTTGGGGGATACGCAGTATTTT	CASSFRLGDTQYF
TRBV4-2	TRBD2	.	TRBJ2-7	TGTGCCAGCAGCCCCTACCTAGCGGGAGCTATATACGAGCAGTACTTC	CASSPYLAGAIYEQYF
TRBV5-1	TRBD2	.	TRBJ2-1	TGCGCCAGCAGCTTGACTAGCGGGAGTTTCGATGAGCAGTTCTTC	CASSLTSGSFDEQFF
TRBV13	TRBD2	.	TRBJ2-7	TGTGCCAGCAGCGCCTCTAGCGGGAGGAACCCCTACGAGCAGTACTTC	CASSASSGRNPYEQYF
TRBV28	.	.	TRBJ1-3	TGTGCCAGCAGTTCCCCCCTGGACAGTATCGAAAACACCATATATTTT	CASSSPLDSIENTIYF
TRBV19	TRBD2	once	TRBJ2-5	TGTGCCAGTAGTATCTTGGGACTAAAACAAGAGACCCAGTACTTC	CASSILGLKQETQYF
TRBV28	.	.	TRBJ1-1	TGTGCCAGCAGTTTAAGCAGGGGAGGCACTGAAGCTTTCTTT	CASSLSRGGTEAFF
TRBV5-1	.	.	TRBJ2-3	TGCGCCAGCAGTGTAGATTCGAGCACAGATACGCAGTATTTT	CASSVDSSTDTQYF
TRBV27	.	.	TRBJ2-2	TGTGCCAGCAGTTCCACGGGGGCAATCGGGGAGCTGTTTTTT	CASSSTGAIGELFF
TRBV25-1	.	.	TRBJ1-1	TGTGCCAGCAGTGGGGCCGGGGAGAACACTGAAGCTTTCTTT	CASSGAGENTEAFF
TRBV28	TRBD2	.	TRBJ2-5	TGTGCCACCACCCCGCAGGGACTAGGGGGTGAGACCCAGTACTTC	CATTPQGLGGETQYF
TRBV4-1	TRBD1	.	TRBJ1-2	TGCGCCAGCAGCCTAACCGGGACAGGGGCAAAGGAATTCTATGGCTACACCTTC	CASSLTGTGAKEFYGYTF
TRBV10-3	.	.	TRBJ2-1	TGTGCCATCAGTGAGTCGATAGGGACCGATGTTGAGTTCTTC	CAISESIGTDVEFF
TRBV6-6	TRBD1	.	TRBJ2-1	TGTGCCAGCACCGACGGGACAGGAATGGCTTGGTTCTTC	CASTDGTGMAWFF
TRBV7-2	TRBD2	.	TRBJ2-7	TGTGCCAGCATGCCTATAGGGACTAGTATCGCTCTCTACGAGCAGTACTTC	CASMPIGTSIALYEQYF
TRBV7-9	TRBD2	.	TRBJ2-2	TGTGCCAGCAGCTTAGCGCTAGCGGGAAGTACCGGGGAGCTGTTTTTT	CASSLALAGSTGELFF
TRBV27	.	once	TRBJ1-1	TGTGCCAGCAGTTCACGGGTCCATGGGAACACTGAAGCTTTCTTT	CASSSRVHGNTEAFF
TRBV11-2	.	.	TRBJ2-1	TGTGCCAGCAGCCCCCGGGGCAGGGGCCCCGAAAACAATGAGCAGTTCTTC	CASSPRGRGPENNEQFF
TRBV9	.	.	TRBJ2-3	TGTGCCAGCAGCGCCGGCCGGGGCGGGGGCAGCACAGATACGCAGTATTTT	CASSAGRGGGSTDTQYF
TRBV19	.	.	TRBJ2-1	TGTGCCAGTAGTGCAGAGGATCTCGAGCAGTTCTTC	CASSAEDLEQFF
TRBV30	.	.	TRBJ2-3	TGTGCCTGGAGTGTACCGGCCGACACAGATACGCAGTATTTT	CAWSVPADTDTQYF
TRBV5-7	TRBD1	.	TRBJ2-5	TGTGCCAGCAGCAAGGACAGGGGGCATGAGCAGTACTTC	CASSKDRGHEQYF
TRBV6-1	.	.	TRBJ2-7	TGTGCCAGCAGTGAAGCTCCTGGAGGGGGGAGCGAGCAGTACTTC	CASSEAPGGGSEQYF
TRBV28	TRBD1	.	TRBJ1-3	TGTGCCAGCAGAGCGAGGGACAGCTCTGGAAACACCATATATTTT	CASRARDSSGNTIYF
TRBV5-5	TRBD1	.	TRBJ2-7	TGTGCCAGCAGCTTGTTTCTGGGACAGAACGAGCAGTACTTC	CASSLFLGQNEQYF
TRBV29-1	.	.	TRBJ2-7	TGCAGCGTGCTGGCGAAAATCTCCTACGAGCAGTACTTC	CSVLAKISYEQYF
TRBV27	TRBD1	once	TRBJ2-7	TGTGCCAGCAGCCCCCTCGAGGGGGCTACGGGCTACGAGCAGTACTTC	CASSPLEGATGYEQYF
TRBV4-1	.	.	TRBJ1-1	TGCGCCAGCAGCCAAGGGCGAAATGCCTTGAACACTGAAGCTTTCTTT	CASSQGRNALNTEAFF
TRBV9	.	.	TRBJ2-3	TGTGCCAGCAGCGGAGTGGCCACAGATACGCAGTATTTT	CASSGVATDTQYF
TRBV6-6	.	.	TRBJ2-7	TGTGCCAGCAGTTACGGGCTCGACAGCTACGAGCAGTACTTC	CASSYGLDSYEQYF
TRBV13	TRBD2	once	TRBJ2-7	TGTGCCAGCAGCCGGTCCGCGGGAGAGGTCTACGAGCAGTACTTC	CASSRSAGEVYEQYF
TRBV5-4	TRBD1	.	TRBJ1-2	TGTGCCAGCAGCTTAGGACAGGCGGTTGATAACTATGGCTACACCTTC	CASSLGQAVDNYGYTF
TRBV27	TRBD1	.	TRBJ2-5	TGTGCCAGCAGTCCCAAGGACAGGGGGCACCAAGAGACCCAGTACTTC	CASSPKDRGHQETQYF
TRBV29-1	TRBD2	.	TRBJ2-7	TGCAGCGCACATAGCGGGACCGAGCAGTACTTC	CSAHSGTEQYF
TRBV7-6	TRBD1	.	TRBJ1-1	TGTGCCAGCAGCCTGGGACAGGGTGGTGAAGCTTTCTTT	CASSLGQGGEAFF
TRBV9	.	.	TRBJ2-7	TGTGCCAGCAGCGTAGAAAGTACGCCCCGGTACGAGCAGTACTTC	CASSVESTPRYEQYF
TRBV28	.	.	TRBJ1-1	TGTGCCAGCAGTTTAACGGGGGGACCTGAAGCTTTCTTT	CASSLTGGPEAFF
TRBV11-2	TRBD2	.	TRBJ2-7	TGTGCCAGCAGCTTTAGCGGGAGTCTCAACGAGCAGTACTTC	CASSFSGSLNEQYF
TRBV4-1	.	once	TRBJ1-6	TGCGCCAGCAGCCATGGGGGGACCAATTCACCCCTCCACTTT	CASSHGGTNSPLHF
TRBV19	.	.	TRBJ2-7	TGTGCCGCATCCACGGGTCTTGGGGAGCAGTACTTC	CAASTGLGEQYF
TRBV29-1	.	.	TRBJ2-5	TGCAGCGTTGAGAGGCGCAGGGACCGCGAGACCCAGTACTTC	CSVERRRDRETQYF
TRBV4-2	.	.	TRBJ2-1	TGTGCCAGCAGCCCACAGGGTGATGAGCAGTTCTTC	CASSPQGDEQFF
TRBV18	.	.	TRBJ1-5	TGTGCCAGCTCACCGGATAGCAATCAGCCCCAGCATTTT	CASSPDSNQPQHF
TRBV27	TRBD1	.	TRBJ1-4	TGTGCCAGCAGCCCAGGGGGTGAAAAACTGTTTTTT	CASSPGGEKLFF
TRBV14	.	.	TRBJ1-6	TGTGCCAGCAGCCAGGACACTTATTCACCCCTCCACTTT	CASSQDTYSPLHF
TRBV7-2	.	.	TRBJ2-7	TGTGCCAGCAGGGATAAACTAGCAGTATCTTACGAGCAGTACTTC	CASRDKLAVSYEQYF
TRBV5-6	.	.	TRBJ2-1	TGTGCCAGCAGCGCTAGTACTAGGATCCATGAGCAGTTCTTC	CASSASTRIHEQFF
TRBV28	TRBD2	.	TRBJ2-7	TGTGCCAGCAGTTTGGTACTAGCGGGAGAGGCGTCCTACGAGCAGTACTTC	CASSLVLAGEASYEQYF
TRBV28	.	.	TRBJ1-3	TGTGCCAGCAGTCTTCGGGGGGGAAACACCATATATTTT	CASSLRGGNTIYF
TRBV11-2	.	.	TRBJ2-7	TGTGCCAGCAGCGAGAGGGGGGGCTACGAGCAGTACTTC	CASSERGGYEQYF
TRBV28	TRBD2	.	TRBJ2-1	TGTGCCAGCAGTTTCTCGATCCCTCCTAGCGGGAGCCGGTACAATGAGCAGTTCTTC	CASSFSIPPSGSRYNEQFF
TRBV4-1	.	.	TRBJ1-2	TGCGCCAGCAGCCAAGTCCTGGGAGGCTACACCTTC	CASSQVLGGYTF
TRBV11-2	.	.	TRBJ1-5	TGTGCCAGCAGCTTAGAGTCAGGTTACGGTCAGCCCCAGCATTTT	CASSLESGYGQPQHF
TRBV28	.	.	TRBJ2-5	TGTGCCAGCAGTTTTAACAGCTTCCAAGAGACCCAGTACTTC	CASSFNSFQETQYF